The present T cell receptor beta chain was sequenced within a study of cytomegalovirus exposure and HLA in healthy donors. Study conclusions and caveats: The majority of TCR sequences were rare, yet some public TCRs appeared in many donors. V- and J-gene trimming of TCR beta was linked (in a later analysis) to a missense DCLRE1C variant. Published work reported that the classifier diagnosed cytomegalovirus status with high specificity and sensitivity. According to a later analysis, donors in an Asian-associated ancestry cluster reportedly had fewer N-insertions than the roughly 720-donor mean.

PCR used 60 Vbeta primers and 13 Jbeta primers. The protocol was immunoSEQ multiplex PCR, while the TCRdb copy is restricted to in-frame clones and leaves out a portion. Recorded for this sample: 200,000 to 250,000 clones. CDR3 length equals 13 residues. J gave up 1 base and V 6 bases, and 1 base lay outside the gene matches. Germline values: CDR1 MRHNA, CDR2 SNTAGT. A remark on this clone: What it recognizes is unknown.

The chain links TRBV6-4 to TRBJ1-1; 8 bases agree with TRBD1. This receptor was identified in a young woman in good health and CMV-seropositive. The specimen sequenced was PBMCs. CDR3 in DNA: TGTGCCAGCAGCGGACAGGGGAACACTGAAGCTTTCTTT. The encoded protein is CASSGQGNTEAFF.